The present T cell receptor (beta chain) was sequenced within a study of cytomegalovirus exposure and HLA in healthy donors. About the research overall: The platform used for the roughly 130 validation repertoires matched that of the roughly 630 first-cohort repertoires, a later analysis reported.

Study-wide points: In a later analysis, first-cohort TCR clusters were found to tend to co-occur in the 95 to 150 validation repertoires.

Assay used: immunoSEQ multiplex PCR; TCRdb lists only in-frame clones, some missing. The sample contains 150,000 to 200,000 clones, more than 70% of which appear only once. On this clone: What it binds is unknown.

V lost 2 bases and J 5 bases, leaving 21 bases between the germline ends. CDR1 MGHRA and CDR2 YSYEKL come from the germline V gene. CDR3 size: 17 residues. This TCR derives from a young woman in good health and CMV-seronegative. The material sequenced was PBMCs. The rearrangement joins TRBV4-1 to TRBJ2-5; possibly TRBD2 for D (5 bases). The CDR3, as DNA: TGCGCCAGCAGCCAACCCATTGACGGGGTTCCCGGGGAGACCCAGTACTTC. It codes for CASSQPIDGVPGETQYF.